This passage covers 19 T cell receptor beta chains from one sample sequenced in a study of CD4 and CD8 cells across lung adenocarcinoma regions. MiXCR, run by TCRdb on the PCR reads, gives a single entry per CDR3 protein. The top ten clones hold about 45% of a sample with about 8,700 distinct CDR3 sequences, 50% of them seen once. Specimen: CD8+ T cells from the margin of a lung tumor. These receptors were collected from a female donor with lung adenocarcinoma. The CD4 and CD8 labels of this study may be unreliable.

A word on this clonotype: Because it lacks the conserved phenylalanine or tryptophan at the end, this CDR3 is likely a read error. The rearrangement joins TRBV10-3 to TRBJ2-4, with TRBD1 identical over 9 bases. The CDR3 is 14 amino acids. V dropped 10 bases and J dropped 13; count of bases not matched to a gene: 17. Looked up from germline, CDR1 is ENHRY and CDR2 is SYGVKD. CDR3 nucleotide sequence: TGTGCCACCAAGGTCCCGGGACAGGGAAACGTGCAGTACGTC. Its protein product is CATKVPGQGNVQYV.

The V gene is TRBV12-3 or TRBV12-4, the J gene TRBJ2-6; no clear D. CDR3 size: 13 residues. Trimming shortened V by 9 bases and J by 2 bases, and 8 bases separated the two germline ends. The CDR3 loop is CASRDTGANVLTF. The CDR3 DNA reads as TGTGCCAGTAGGGATACTGGGGCCAACGTCCTGACTTTC.

This clonotype is large within its sample. This chain connects TRBV6-1 to TRBJ2-3, with 8 bases identical to TRBD2. This CDR3 contains 16 residues. The germline gives CDR1 MNHNS, CDR2 SASEGT. V gave up 1 base and J gave up 3 bases; unmatched junction bases: 6. The chain's CDR3 is CASSEDTGGATDTQYF. The DNA of the CDR3 is TGTGCCAGCAGTGAAGACACGGGAGGGGCGACAGATACGCAGTATTTT.

By sample share, this clonotype is large. CDR3 residues: CASRKQGLSNKNIQYF. CDR3 nucleotides: TGTGCCAGCAGAAAACAAGGACTGTCCAACAAAAACATTCAGTACTTC. The chain links TRBV27 to TRBJ2-4; maybe TRBD2 (5 bases). CDR1 is MNHEY and CDR2 is SMNVEV in the germline V gene (reference sequence). The CDR3 runs 16 residues. Trimming pared 6 bases from V and 3 bases from J, leaving 18 bases between.

This sequence joins TRBV4-1 and TRBJ1-1; tentative D call: TRBD1 (5 bases). This CDR3 has 14 amino acids. Germline CDR1 is MGHRA and CDR2 is YSYEKL. Trimming stripped 1 base from V and 4 bases from J, with 10 bases between. This CDR3 is CASSQGNRGTEAFF. In DNA form, the CDR3 reads TGCGCCAGCAGCCAAGGCAATAGGGGCACTGAAGCTTTCTTT.

Remarks on this clonotype: One end of the junction is discordant with germline, which a read error may explain. This chain links TRBV27 with TRBJ2-3, with D unclear. CDR1 and CDR2 from the germline V gene are MNHEY and SMNVEV (reference sequence). The CDR3 runs to 12 residues. The CDR3 sequence: CASISATDTQYF. The CDR3 nucleotides read TGTGCGAGCATTTCAGCCACAGACACGCAGTATTTC.

This rearrangement joins TRBV6-1 to TRBJ2-6; D gene unclear. Trimming stripped 5 bases from V and 2 bases from J, with 10 bases between. The CDR3 covers 15 residues. Germline assignment: CDR1 MNHNS and CDR2 SASEGT. CDR3 loop: CASSQPTTGANVLTF. As DNA, the CDR3 is TGTGCCAGCAGTCAACCAACCACTGGGGCCAACGTCCTGACTTTC.

This clonotype was detected many times. V and J are TRBV27 and TRBJ2-3, with 9 bases fitting TRBD1. The V gene's germline CDR1 is MNHEY and CDR2 SMNVEV (reference sequence). This CDR3 is built from 14 residues. The V segment lost 6 bases and the J segment 1 base; nucleotides outside the gene matches: 2. The CDR3 sequence is CASSRDRGTDTQYF. DNA of the CDR3: TGTGCCAGCAGCCGGGACAGGGGCACAGATACGCAGTATTTT.

As to this clonotype: Likely a read error: the CDR3 ends without its conserved phenylalanine or tryptophan. The limits of the CDR3 on the DNA are not certain, so only TCRdb's listed CDR3 is given. The rearrangement links TRBV27 to TRBJ2-1; no DNA check was done on the table's D call, TRBD2. The CDR3 length equals 8 residues, ends included. In germline, CDR1 is MNHEY, CDR2 SMNVEV (reference sequence). CDR3 sequence: CATRRGLA.

In this sample, this clonotype is medium-sized (0.01 to 0.1%). The genes are TRBV12-3 or TRBV12-4 and TRBJ2-1, with 13 bases matching TRBD2. The V and J ends lost 9 bases and 0 bases, in that order; junction bases with no gene match: 8. This CDR3 comprises 17 residues. The chain's CDR3 is CASLTSGRPSSYNEQFF. In DNA form, the CDR3 reads TGTGCCAGTCTGACTAGCGGGAGGCCTAGCTCCTACAATGAGCAGTTCTTC.

Remarks on this clonotype: No conserved phenylalanine or tryptophan ends this CDR3, so it is likely a read error. V usage is TRBV6-1 and J usage is TRBJ2-3; D is perhaps TRBD1 (5 bases). The J call may be wrong; the DNA end is better matched by TRBJ1-5. Germline loops: CDR1 MNHNS, CDR2 SASEGT. The CDR3 runs to 17 residues. In DNA form, the CDR3 reads TGTGCCAGCAGTGTCGGGACTAGCCCCTTCAGCACGGATACGCAGCATTGT. It translates to CASSVGTSPFSTDTQHC.

The chain is built from TRBV5-1 and TRBJ2-1; 13 bases map to TRBD2. Germline V gives CDR1 SGHRS, CDR2 YFSETQ. The CDR3 sequence is 15 residues long. Trimming took 4 bases from V and 6 from J; bases not matched to a gene: 4. CDR3 sequence: CASSALAGGLNEQFF. CDR3 DNA: TGCGCCAGCAGCGCACTAGCGGGAGGGCTCAATGAGCAGTTCTTC.

The genes are TRBV6-5 and TRBJ2-2, with D uncertain. Germline CDR1 is MNHEY and CDR2 is SVGAGI. The CDR3 extends over 14 amino acids. The V gene lost 0 bases and the J gene lost 3 bases, with 5 bases spanning the gap. The CDR3 bases are TGTGCCAGCAGTTACTCAATGGACACCGGGGAGCTGTTTTTT. It translates to CASSYSMDTGELFF.

V usage is TRBV6-5 and J usage is TRBJ2-5, with D perhaps matching TRBD2 (7 bases). V lost 7 bases to trimming and J lost 5 bases, with 20 bases between them. CDR3 size: 15 residues. Germline CDR1 MNHEY, CDR2 SVGAGI. The chain's CDR3 is CASTSEGGSGETQYF. DNA for the CDR3: TGTGCCAGCACTTCCGAGGGGGGTAGCGGGGAGACCCAGTACTTC.

This clonotype was seen ten or more times. The chain uses TRBV6-5 and TRBJ1-5; D is uncertain. The CDR3 extends over 13 amino acids. V lost 4 bases to trimming and J lost 5 bases, with 9 bases between them. Germline lookup yields CDR1 MNHEY and CDR2 SVGAGI. The CDR3 region has the DNA TGTGCCAGCAGTTTAGAGGAGGATCAGCCCCAGCATTTT. This translates into CASSLEEDQPQHF.

Relative to its sample, this clonotype is medium-sized. The rearrangement joins TRBV6-1 to TRBJ1-6; no clear D. V lost 2 bases and J 10 bases, leaving 9 bases between the germline ends. This CDR3 region has 13 residues. CDR1 and CDR2 from the germline V gene are MNHNS and SASEGT. CDR3: CASSERRGSPLHF. For the CDR3, the DNA is TGTGCCAGCAGTGAAAGGCGAGGATCACCCCTCCACTTT.

Comment on this clonotype: The junction shows a germline mismatch at one end, possibly a read error. This chain uses TRBV6-1 with TRBJ2-3, with TRBD1 as a possible D gene (5 bases). Per germline, CDR1 MNHNS and CDR2 SASEGT. The CDR3 length is 12 residues. The CDR3 loop reads CASSWTPDAQFF. CDR3 DNA sequence: TGTGCCAGCAGCTGGACACCAGATGCGCAGTTTTTT.

The chain couples TRBV10-1 to TRBJ2-7; TRBD1 agrees at 7 bases. Unmatched junction bases numbered 4, after V lost 5 bases and J lost 3 bases. Germline V CDR1 and CDR2: WNHNN, SYGVQD (reference sequence). The CDR3 loop spans 13 amino acids. CDR3 sequence reads: CASSRDSRYEQYF. Written as DNA, the CDR3 is TGCGCCAGCAGTCGGGACAGCCGCTACGAGCAGTACTTC.

In the case of this clonotype: One end of the junction is discordant with germline, which a read error may explain. The V and J genes are TRBV6-5 and TRBJ2-1, with D perhaps TRBD2 (5 bases). Germline CDR1 and CDR2: MNHEY and SVGAGI. This CDR3 has 15 residues. The CDR3 bases are TGTGCCAGCAGTTTCTTCGCGCGGGTCAGCGATGAGCAGTTTTTT. It is translated as CASSFFARVSDEQFF.